The 32 T cell receptor beta chains given below trace back to one sample, sequenced in a study of blood T cell repertoires in COVID-19. The assay was immunoSEQ multiplex PCR, and TCRdb's table has in-frame clones only and misses some. The sample contains 200,000 or so clones, around 75% of which appear only once. Sequences were obtained from peripheral blood. The receptor set was obtained from a human donor in a cohort sampled during active COVID-19.

The rearrangement uses TRBV2 and TRBJ2-7, with TRBD1 identical over 9 bases. The length of the CDR3 is 16 residues. V shed 3 bases and J 0 bases; nucleotides not matched to a gene: 6. The germline gives CDR1 SNHLY, CDR2 FYNNEI. As DNA, the CDR3 is TGTGCCAGCAGTGACCCGGGGACAGGGTACTCCTACGAGCAGTACTTC. Amino acid sequence: CASSDPGTGYSYEQYF.

This chain connects TRBV6-5 to TRBJ2-3, with a tentative D call TRBD1 (6 bases). V dropped 0 bases and J dropped 4 bases, with 8 bases sitting between them. The CDR3 is 14 amino acids. In germline, CDR1 is MNHEY, CDR2 SVGAGI. The CDR3 sequence is CASSYSGAPDTQYF. The CDR3, as DNA: TGTGCCAGCAGTTACTCGGGGGCCCCAGATACGCAGTATTTT.

The V call is TRBV11-3, the J call TRBJ2-7; TRBD2 matches 13 bases. This CDR3 spans 17 amino acids. Germline V CDR1 and CDR2: SGHNT, YENEEA. V lost 1 base to trimming and J lost 5 bases; unmatched junction nucleotides: 8. CDR3 loop: CASSLGRGLAGVDEQYF. The CDR3, as DNA: TGTGCCAGCAGCTTAGGCCGAGGACTAGCGGGAGTAGACGAGCAGTACTTC.

This clone was picked up a small number of times. The rearrangement uses TRBV2 and TRBJ1-1; D is uncertain. V was clipped by 8 bases and J by 3 bases, with 10 bases between them. Germline CDR1 is SNHLY and CDR2 is FYNNEI. The CDR3 loop spans 12 amino acids. Written as DNA, the CDR3 is TGTGCCAGCTTGGCAGATTACACTGAAGCTTTCTTT. Translated: CASLADYTEAFF.

This clone was seen ten or more times. The J gene is TRBJ1-2, the V gene TRBV27; D call uncertain. The germline V and J ends were trimmed by 6 bases and 5 bases, with 7 bases remaining between them. Germline loops: CDR1 MNHEY, CDR2 SMNVEV (reference sequence). The CDR3 has 11 residues. CDR3 sequence reads: CASRYSYGYTF. As DNA, the CDR3 is TGTGCCAGCAGGTACAGTTATGGCTACACCTTC.

V gene TRBV18 combines with J gene TRBJ1-1; no firm D call. Trimming pared 3 bases from V and 2 bases from J, leaving 10 bases between. Germline CDR1 is KGHSH and CDR2 is LQKENI. CDR3 size: 14 residues. This CDR3 is CASSPGSQNTEAFF. For the CDR3, the DNA is TGTGCCAGCTCACCGGGCAGTCAAAACACTGAAGCTTTCTTT.

CDR3 region: CASSGLAGGPYEQYF. The DNA of the CDR3 is TGTGCCAGCAGCGGACTAGCGGGAGGACCCTACGAGCAGTACTTC. This chain connects TRBV9 to TRBJ2-7; TRBD2 matches 13 bases. CDR1 and CDR2 from the germline V gene are SGDLS and YYNGEE. V was clipped by 3 bases and J by 2 bases; unmatched bases: 2. The CDR3 has 15 residues.

In this sample, this clone turned up a few times. The chain links TRBV3-1 (or the pseudogene TRBV3-2) to TRBJ2-1, with TRBD2 matching 14 bases. CDR1 and CDR2 (germline): LGHDT, YNNKEL (reference sequence). The CDR3 runs to 19 residues. The ends lost 2 bases at V and 4 bases at J; junction bases unmatched: 10. The CDR3 reads CASSQPLTSGREGYNEQFF. As DNA, the CDR3 is TGTGCCAGCAGCCAACCGTTGACTAGCGGGAGGGAAGGTTACAATGAGCAGTTCTTC.

The V and J genes are TRBV7-2 and TRBJ1-6; D not certain. V was cut by 5 bases and J by 7 bases, with 18 bases left in between. This CDR3 contains 16 residues. Germline V gives CDR1 SGHTA, CDR2 FQGNSA. DNA for the CDR3: TGTGCCAGCAGCACGCAGGCGGGAGTGAGCAATTCACCCCTCCACTTT. This encodes CASSTQAGVSNSPLHF.

This chain links TRBV6-5 with TRBJ2-5, with a tentative D call TRBD2 (7 bases). Germline V gene data show CDR1 as MNHEY and CDR2 as SVGAGI. The CDR3 has 13 amino acids. Between the trimmed V and J ends, which lost 8 bases and 5 bases, there was a span of 15 bases. The CDR3 coding sequence is TGTGCCAGCCAAAGGGGGGGCGGTGAGACCCAGTACTTC. This encodes CASQRGGGETQYF.

This chain connects TRBV24-1 to TRBJ2-7; possible D gene TRBD2, 6 bases. Germline CDR1 and CDR2: KGHDR and SFDVKD. V was clipped by 6 bases and J by 5 bases, with 19 bases between them. The CDR3 is 15 residues long. The CDR3 loop is CATSLGRDGGHEQYF. CDR3 nucleotide sequence: TGTGCCACCAGTCTGGGGCGCGACGGAGGGCACGAGCAGTACTTC.

This clone came up once. The chain uses TRBV2 and TRBJ2-7; 9 bases are a match to TRBD2. CDR1 SNHLY and CDR2 FYNNEI come from the germline V gene. The CDR3 spans 14 residues. Trimming cost V 6 bases and J 4 bases; bases outside gene matches: 7. Here the CDR3 reads CASRGTSYGYEQYF. As DNA, the CDR3 is TGTGCCAGCAGGGGGACTAGCTATGGGTACGAGCAGTACTTC.

This clone was counted once. The chain carries TRBV19 and TRBJ2-1; a weak D match, TRBD2 (6 bases). Germline V gene sequence: CDR1 LNHDA, CDR2 SQIVND (reference sequence). The V end lost 5 bases, the J end lost 8 bases, and 19 bases lay between the germline ends. This CDR3 spans 15 amino acids. The CDR3: CASSGPQRALHEQFF. The CDR3 nucleotides are TGTGCCAGTAGTGGCCCCCAGCGGGCATTGCATGAGCAGTTCTTC.

V and J are TRBV4-3 and TRBJ2-7; 7 nucleotides line up with TRBD2. The length of the CDR3 is 15 residues. Germline trimming cut 0 bases from V and 6 bases from J; bases unmatched to any gene: 8. Germline V gene data show CDR1 as LGHNA and CDR2 as YSLEER. CDR3 region: CASSQDPGLSGEQYF. In nucleotides, the CDR3 is TGCGCCAGCAGCCAAGACCCGGGACTAAGCGGCGAGCAGTACTTC.

The rearrangement links TRBV30 to TRBJ1-1; possibly TRBD1 for D (5 bases). Per germline, CDR1 GTSNPN and CDR2 SVGIG (reference sequence). The V gene lost 3 bases and the J gene lost 3 bases, with 11 bases spanning the gap. The CDR3 is 13 residues long. In DNA, the CDR3 is TGTGCCTGGAGCCAATCAGGGTACACTGAAGCTTTCTTT. Amino acid sequence: CAWSQSGYTEAFF.

The chain uses TRBV12-3 or TRBV12-4 and TRBJ1-2, with a possible D match to TRBD1 (5 bases). Between the trimmed V and J ends, which lost 6 bases and 4 bases, there was a span of 9 bases. The CDR3 extends over 12 amino acids. CDR3: CASSQGTYGYTF. The CDR3, as DNA: TGTGCCAGCAGCCAGGGCACCTATGGCTACACCTTC.

This chain joins TRBV13 and TRBJ2-6, with a tentative D call TRBD2 (6 bases). Trimming removed 10 bases from V and 1 base from J, with 23 bases in between. Per germline, CDR1 PRHDT and CDR2 FYEKMQ (reference sequence). This CDR3 spans 18 amino acids. For the CDR3, the DNA is TGTGCCACCCAGGGTTTGGGGCCGGGGGTATCTGGGGCCAACGTCCTGACTTTC. Translation gives CATQGLGPGVSGANVLTF.

The gene calls are TRBV7-2 and TRBJ1-4; D perhaps matches TRBD1 (5 bases). In germline, CDR1 is SGHTA, CDR2 FQGNSA. The CDR3 totals 15 residues. The V end was cut by 6 bases, the J end by 4 bases, with 15 bases between. This CDR3 is CASSSRQNLNEKLFF. CDR3 coding DNA: TGTGCCAGCAGTTCCCGACAGAATCTTAATGAAAAACTGTTTTTT.

The chain links TRBV23-1 to TRBJ2-7, with 14 bases lining up with TRBD2. TRBV23-1 is an ORF; its function is uncertain. Unmatched junction bases numbered 6, after V lost 0 bases and J lost 2 bases. The CDR3 runs 18 residues. The CDR3 sequence is CASSQSGTSGSPPYEQYF. CDR3 bases: TGCGCCAGCAGTCAATCCGGGACTAGCGGGAGTCCGCCCTACGAGCAGTACTTC.

The chain recombines TRBV5-5 with TRBJ1-5; unclear D gene. Germline CDR1 SGHKS, CDR2 YYEKEE (reference sequence). V lost 4 bases, J lost 3 bases, and 17 bases lay in between. The CDR3 is 16 amino acids. CDR3: CASSVGRAGVNQPQHF. The DNA for the CDR3 is TGTGCCAGCAGCGTAGGGCGGGCGGGTGTCAATCAGCCCCAGCATTTT.

The rearrangement joins TRBV19 to TRBJ1-1; D gene uncertain. The V gene's germline CDR1 is LNHDA and CDR2 SQIVND (reference sequence). Between the trimmed V and J ends, which lost 3 bases and 0 bases, there was a span of 11 bases. CDR3 length: 15 amino acids. DNA of the CDR3: TGTGCCAGTAGTATTGTTCCAGGCGTGAACACTGAAGCTTTCTTT. It specifies CASSIVPGVNTEAFF.

This clone was seen repeatedly, ten times or more. V gene TRBV27 combines with J gene TRBJ1-1; tentative D call: TRBD1 (5 bases). The CDR3 contains 14 residues. The V gene's germline CDR1 is MNHEY and CDR2 SMNVEV (reference sequence). Trimming shortened V by 5 bases and J by 3 bases, and 13 bases separated the two germline ends. The CDR3 region has the DNA TGTGCCAGCAGTCGTGACCCGGGGGACACTGAAGCTTTCTTT. Residues: CASSRDPGDTEAFF.

This chain connects TRBV25-1 to TRBJ2-2; D not certain. Trimming left V 1 base short and J 5 bases short, with 11 bases between. Germline CDR1 is MGHDK and CDR2 is SYGVNS. There are 15 residues in the CDR3. CDR3 amino acids: CASSELGRRTGELFF. The CDR3, as DNA: TGTGCCAGCAGTGAATTAGGCCGGCGGACCGGGGAGCTGTTTTTT.

Here the CDR3 DNA reads TGTGCCAGCAGTTACTCGAGTAAAGGGGGAGATACGCAGTATTTT. Its protein product is CASSYSSKGGDTQYF. This chain connects TRBV6-5 to TRBJ2-3, with D possibly being TRBD1 (6 bases). The CDR3 spans 15 residues. V lost 0 bases and J lost 5, with 12 bases in between. Looked up from germline, CDR1 is MNHEY and CDR2 is SVGAGI.

As DNA, the CDR3 is TGTGCCAGCAGCCCCCCCACCAGGGGCTACACCTTC. Translation: CASSPPTRGYTF. The chain has TRBV7-9 and TRBJ1-2; the D is unclear. CDR3 length equals 12 residues. The ends were cut back, 5 bases at V and 8 bases at J, with 12 bases in the middle. Germline V gives CDR1 SEHNR, CDR2 FQNEAQ (reference sequence).

V and J are TRBV9 and TRBJ1-3; the match to TRBD1 covers 7 bases. This CDR3 is built from 15 residues. Germline V CDR1 and CDR2: SGDLS, YYNGEE. The V and J ends lost 3 bases and 4 bases, in that order; junction bases with no gene match: 7. The chain's CDR3 is CASSGPDRAGNTIYF. The CDR3 region has the DNA TGTGCCAGCAGCGGACCCGACAGGGCAGGAAACACCATATATTTT.

CDR3 in amino acids: CASSHGQGLRYNEQFF. In DNA, the CDR3 is TGTGCCAGCAGTCATGGACAGGGTCTACGATACAATGAGCAGTTCTTC. The chain joins TRBV28 to TRBJ2-1; 8 nucleotides agree with TRBD1. The CDR3 runs 16 residues. From germline, CDR1 is MDHEN and CDR2 SYDVKM. V lost 5 bases to trimming and J lost 4 bases; unmatched junction nucleotides: 10.

The chain combines TRBV6-2 or TRBV6-3 with TRBJ2-7; 11 bases fit TRBD2. V dropped 5 bases and J dropped 6; count of bases not matched to a gene: 9. Germline V gene lookup returns CDR1 MNHEY and CDR2 SVGEGT. The CDR3 sequence is 15 residues long. This CDR3 is CASSTLLAGASEQYF. Written as DNA, the CDR3 is TGTGCCAGCAGTACGTTACTAGCGGGAGCAAGCGAGCAGTACTTC.

V usage is TRBV2 and J usage is TRBJ2-6; 7 bases are shared with TRBD1. The CDR3 spans 15 residues. The junction had 5 bases not matched to a gene; V was cut back by 7 bases and J by 2 bases. In germline, CDR1 is SNHLY, CDR2 FYNNEI. The chain's CDR3 is CASTEQGAGANVLTF. CDR3 nucleotides: TGTGCCAGCACCGAGCAGGGGGCTGGGGCCAACGTCCTGACTTTC.

As DNA, the CDR3 is TGTGCCAGCAGCAAACAGGGACCCTATGGCTACACCTTC. Amino acid sequence: CASSKQGPYGYTF. The chain couples TRBV12-3 or TRBV12-4 to TRBJ1-2; D might be TRBD1 (6 bases). V was shortened by 6 bases and J by 4 bases, with 12 bases between the two germline ends. CDR3 length equals 13 residues.

The chain has TRBV28 and TRBJ2-7; 7 nucleotides align to TRBD2. CDR3 length equals 14 residues. V was clipped by 6 bases and J by 6 bases; unmatched bases: 11. Germline V gives CDR1 MDHEN, CDR2 SYDVKM. The CDR3 DNA reads TGTGCCAGCAGCCAACCCGGGGGAGGGAGCGAGCAGTACTTC. Encoded protein: CASSQPGGGSEQYF.

The V call is TRBV3-1 (or the pseudogene TRBV3-2), the J call TRBJ1-3; the D gene is possibly TRBD1 (6 bases). There are 16 residues in the CDR3. CDR1 LGHDT and CDR2 YNNKEL come from the germline V gene (reference sequence). V was shortened by 2 bases and J by 0 bases, with 11 bases between the two germline ends. This CDR3 reads CASSQSDRPSGNTIYF. DNA of the CDR3: TGTGCCAGCAGCCAATCGGACAGACCCTCTGGAAACACCATATATTTT.